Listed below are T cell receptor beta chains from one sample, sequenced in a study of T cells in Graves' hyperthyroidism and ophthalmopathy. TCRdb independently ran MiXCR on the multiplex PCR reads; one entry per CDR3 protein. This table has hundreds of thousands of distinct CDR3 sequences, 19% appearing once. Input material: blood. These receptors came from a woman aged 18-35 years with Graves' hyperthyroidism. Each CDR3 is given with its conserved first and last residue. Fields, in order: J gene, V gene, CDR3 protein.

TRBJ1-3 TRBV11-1 CASSLAAGNTIYF
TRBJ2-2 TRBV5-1 CASSPGQGFPGELFF
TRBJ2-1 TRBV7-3 CASSLESWGNEQFF
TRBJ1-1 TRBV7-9 CASSLFGTSTEAFF
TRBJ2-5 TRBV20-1 CSASDVGETQYF
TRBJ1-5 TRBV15 CATSSNRFSPERHF
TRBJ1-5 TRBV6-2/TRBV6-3 CASSSFRGSGQPQHF
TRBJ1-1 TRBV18 CASLGPALNTEAFF
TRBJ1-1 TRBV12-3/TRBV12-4 CASRRAGGVVTFF
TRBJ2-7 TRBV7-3 CASSPGRGAYEQYF
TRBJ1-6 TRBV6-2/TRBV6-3 CASSYGAYNSPLHF
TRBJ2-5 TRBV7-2 CASRGGVQETQYF
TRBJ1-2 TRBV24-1 CATSDRVDGYTF
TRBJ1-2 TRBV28 CASSPPANYGYTF
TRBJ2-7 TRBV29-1 CSGPGTLCYEQYF
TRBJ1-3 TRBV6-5 CASSYSTGDTIYF
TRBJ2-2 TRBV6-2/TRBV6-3 CASSYRGIGELFF
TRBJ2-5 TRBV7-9 CASRDRGSETQYF
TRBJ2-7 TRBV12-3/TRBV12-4 CASSFWGYDRPSYEQYF
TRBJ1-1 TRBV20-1 CSATPAGASNTEAFF
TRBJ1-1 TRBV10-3 CASSGDVGTEAFF
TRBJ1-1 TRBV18 CASSRRGFMNTEAFF
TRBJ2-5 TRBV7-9 CASSSVVMETQYF
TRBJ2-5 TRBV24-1 CATSEATGGRRQETQYF
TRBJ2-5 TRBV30 CAWSAQGHYQETQYF
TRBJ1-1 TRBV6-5 CASSPLGPLRDEAFF
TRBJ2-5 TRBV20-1 CSAPALAGETQYF
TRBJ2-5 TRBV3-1 CAGSSGKETQYF
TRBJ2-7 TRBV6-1 CASSGPGTASYEQYF
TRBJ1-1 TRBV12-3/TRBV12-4 CASSPGQENTEAFF
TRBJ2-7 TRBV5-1 CASSLGTQAYEQYF
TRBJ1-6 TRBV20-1 CSAREWRQGANSPLHF
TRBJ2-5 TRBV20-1 CSANLLDYGETQYF
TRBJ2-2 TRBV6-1 CASRLTGLATGELFF
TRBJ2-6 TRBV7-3 CASSSGPVSGANVLTF
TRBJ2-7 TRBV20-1 CSARGRRGGYEQYF
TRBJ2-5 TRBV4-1 CASSLPGQRQETQYF
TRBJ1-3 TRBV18 CASSPVRQGKGSGNTIYF
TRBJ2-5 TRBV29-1 CSVEDQSGSGTQYF
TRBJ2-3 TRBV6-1 CASSEGKAGTQYF
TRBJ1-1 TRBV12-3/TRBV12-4 CASRLNMNTEAFF
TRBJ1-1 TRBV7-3 CASSLTPGLNTEAFF
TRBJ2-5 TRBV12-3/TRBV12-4 CASSSSGRAQETQYF
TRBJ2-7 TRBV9 CASSVAQSYEQYF
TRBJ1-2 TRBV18 CASSPGQVPYTF
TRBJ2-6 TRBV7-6 CASSFRGSGANALTF
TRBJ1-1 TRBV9 CASSVDPGGITEAFF
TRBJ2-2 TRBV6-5 CASSYSSPTGELFF
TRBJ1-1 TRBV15 CATSRENRNTEAFF
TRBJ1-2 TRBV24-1 CATPASNYGYTF
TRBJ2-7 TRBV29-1 CSVISEGPYEQYF
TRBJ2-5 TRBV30 CAWRAFRGGFRETQYF
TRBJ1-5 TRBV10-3 CAIRWDGNQPQHF
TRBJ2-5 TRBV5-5 CASSLLFGTVETQYF